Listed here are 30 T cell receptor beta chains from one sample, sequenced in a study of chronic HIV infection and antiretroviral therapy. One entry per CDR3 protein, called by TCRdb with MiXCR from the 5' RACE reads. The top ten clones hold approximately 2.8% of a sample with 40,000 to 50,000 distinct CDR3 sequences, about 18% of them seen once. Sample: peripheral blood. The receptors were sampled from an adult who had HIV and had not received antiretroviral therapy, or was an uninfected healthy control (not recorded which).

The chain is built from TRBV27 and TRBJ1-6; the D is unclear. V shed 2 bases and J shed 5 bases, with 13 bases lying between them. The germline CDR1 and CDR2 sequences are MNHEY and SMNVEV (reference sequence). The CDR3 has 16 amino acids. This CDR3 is CASSLEAAANNSPLHF. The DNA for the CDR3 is TGTGCCAGCAGTTTAGAGGCGGCCGCGAATAATTCACCCCTCCACTTT.

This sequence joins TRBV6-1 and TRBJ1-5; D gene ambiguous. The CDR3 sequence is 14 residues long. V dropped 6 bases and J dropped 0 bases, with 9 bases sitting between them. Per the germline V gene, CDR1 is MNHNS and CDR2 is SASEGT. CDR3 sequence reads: CASSHRASNQPQHF. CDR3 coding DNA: TGTGCCAGCAGCCACCGGGCTAGCAATCAGCCCCAGCATTTT.

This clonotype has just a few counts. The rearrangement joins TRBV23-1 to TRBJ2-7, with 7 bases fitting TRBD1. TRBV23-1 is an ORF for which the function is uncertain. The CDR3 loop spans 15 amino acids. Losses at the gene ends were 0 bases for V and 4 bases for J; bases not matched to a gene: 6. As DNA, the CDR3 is TGCGCCAGCAGTCAATCGGGACAGACCCAATACGAGCAGTACTTC. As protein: CASSQSGQTQYEQYF.

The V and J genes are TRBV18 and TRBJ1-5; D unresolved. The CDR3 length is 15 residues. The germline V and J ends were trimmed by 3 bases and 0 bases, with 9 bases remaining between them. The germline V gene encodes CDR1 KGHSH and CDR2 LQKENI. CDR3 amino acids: CASSPPGYSNQPQHF. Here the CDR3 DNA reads TGTGCCAGCTCACCCCCAGGCTATAGCAATCAGCCCCAGCATTTT. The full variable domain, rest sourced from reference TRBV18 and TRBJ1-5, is NAGVMQNPRHLVRRRGQEARLRCSPMKGHSHVYWYRQLPEEGLKFMVYLQKENIIDESGMPKERFSAEFPKEGPSILRIQQVVRGDSAAYFCASSPPGYSNQPQHFGDGTRLSIL.

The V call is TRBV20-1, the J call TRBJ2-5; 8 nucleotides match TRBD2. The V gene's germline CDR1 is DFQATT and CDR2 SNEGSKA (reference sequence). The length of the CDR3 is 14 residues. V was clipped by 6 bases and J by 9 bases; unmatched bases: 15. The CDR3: CSAPQPGGPGAQYF. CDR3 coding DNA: TGCAGTGCCCCCCAGCCGGGAGGGCCGGGAGCCCAGTACTTC.

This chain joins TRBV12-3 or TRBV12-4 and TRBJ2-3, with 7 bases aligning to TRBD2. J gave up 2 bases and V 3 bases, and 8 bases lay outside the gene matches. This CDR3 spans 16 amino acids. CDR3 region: CASSFPTSALTDTQYF. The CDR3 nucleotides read TGTGCCAGCAGTTTCCCTACTAGCGCCCTCACAGATACGCAGTATTTT.

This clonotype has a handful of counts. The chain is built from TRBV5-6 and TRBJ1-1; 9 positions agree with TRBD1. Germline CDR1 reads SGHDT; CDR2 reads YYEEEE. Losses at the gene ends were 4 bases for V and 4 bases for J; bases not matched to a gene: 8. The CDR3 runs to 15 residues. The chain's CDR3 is CASSRPGQGFTEAFF. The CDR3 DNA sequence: TGTGCCAGCAGCAGACCGGGACAGGGATTCACTGAAGCTTTCTTT. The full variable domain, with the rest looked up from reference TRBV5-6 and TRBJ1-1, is DAGVTQSPTHLIKTRGQQVTLRCSPKSGHDTVSWYQQALGQGPQFIFQYYEEEERQRGNFPDRFSGHQFPNYSSELNVNALLLGDSALYLCASSRPGQGFTEAFFGQGTRLTVV.

CDR3 protein: CASSLKGDHEQYF. The CDR3 nucleotides read TGTGCCAGCAGCTTAAAAGGGGATCACGAGCAGTACTTC. The chain uses TRBV7-2 and TRBJ2-7; possible D gene TRBD1, 5 bases. The V gene's germline CDR1 is SGHTA and CDR2 FQGNSA. CDR3 size: 13 residues. The V end lost 2 bases, the J end lost 5 bases, and 10 bases lay between the germline ends.

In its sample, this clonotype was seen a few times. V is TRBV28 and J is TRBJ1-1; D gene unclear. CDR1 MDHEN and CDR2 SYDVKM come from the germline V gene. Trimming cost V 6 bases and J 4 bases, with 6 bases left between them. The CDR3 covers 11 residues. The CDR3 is CASRDSTEAFF. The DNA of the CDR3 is TGTGCCAGCAGAGACTCCACTGAAGCTTTCTTT. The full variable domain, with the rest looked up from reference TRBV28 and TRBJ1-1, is DVKVTQSSRYLVKRTGEKVFLECVQDMDHENMFWYRQDPGLGLRLIYFSYDVKMKEKGDIPEGYSVSREKKERFSLILESASTNQTSMYLCASRDSTEAFFGQGTRLTVV.

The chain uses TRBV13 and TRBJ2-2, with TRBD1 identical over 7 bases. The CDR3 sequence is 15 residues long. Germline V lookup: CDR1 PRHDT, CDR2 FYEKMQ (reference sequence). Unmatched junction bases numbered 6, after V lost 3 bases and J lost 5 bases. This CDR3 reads CASSLGDSQTGELFF. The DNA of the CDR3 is TGTGCCAGCAGCTTGGGGGACAGCCAGACCGGGGAGCTGTTTTTT.

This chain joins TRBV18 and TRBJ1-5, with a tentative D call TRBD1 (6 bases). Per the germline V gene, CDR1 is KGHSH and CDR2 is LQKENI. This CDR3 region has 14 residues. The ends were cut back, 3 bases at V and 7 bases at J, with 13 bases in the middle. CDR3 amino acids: CASSPRQDDQPQHF. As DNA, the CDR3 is TGTGCCAGCTCACCTAGACAGGACGACCAGCCCCAGCATTTT.

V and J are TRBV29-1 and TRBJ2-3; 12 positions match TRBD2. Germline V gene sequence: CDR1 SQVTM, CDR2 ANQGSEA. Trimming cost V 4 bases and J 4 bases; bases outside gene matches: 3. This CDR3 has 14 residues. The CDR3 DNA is TGCAGCGTTGTGACTAGCGGGAGTGCAGATACGCAGTATTTT. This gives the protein CSVVTSGSADTQYF.

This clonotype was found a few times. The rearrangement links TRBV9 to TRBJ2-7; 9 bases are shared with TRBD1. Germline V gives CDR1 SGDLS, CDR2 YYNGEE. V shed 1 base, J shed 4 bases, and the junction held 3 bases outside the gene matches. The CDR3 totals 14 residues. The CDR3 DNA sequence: TGTGCCAGCAGCGTACGAGACAGGGGGTACGAGCAGTACTTC. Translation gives CASSVRDRGYEQYF.

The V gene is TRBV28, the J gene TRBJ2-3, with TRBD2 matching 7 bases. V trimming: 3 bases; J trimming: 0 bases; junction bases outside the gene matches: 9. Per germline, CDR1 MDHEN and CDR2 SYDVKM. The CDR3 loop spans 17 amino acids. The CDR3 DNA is TGTGCCAGCAGTTTCCAACTGACTAGCACTAGCACAGATACGCAGTATTTT. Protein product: CASSFQLTSTSTDTQYF.

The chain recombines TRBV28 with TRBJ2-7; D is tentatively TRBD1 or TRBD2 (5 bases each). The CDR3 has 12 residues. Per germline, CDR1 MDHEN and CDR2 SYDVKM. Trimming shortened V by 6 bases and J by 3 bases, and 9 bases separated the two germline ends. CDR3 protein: CASSRDGYEQYF. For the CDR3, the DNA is TGTGCCAGCAGCCGGGACGGCTACGAGCAGTACTTC.

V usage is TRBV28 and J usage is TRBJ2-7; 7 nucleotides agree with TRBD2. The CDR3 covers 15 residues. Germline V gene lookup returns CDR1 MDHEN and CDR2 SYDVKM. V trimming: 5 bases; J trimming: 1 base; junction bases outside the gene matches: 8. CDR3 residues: CASSLRGSLSYEQYF. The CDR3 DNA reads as TGTGCCAGCAGTCTGCGGGGGTCCTTATCCTACGAGCAGTACTTC.

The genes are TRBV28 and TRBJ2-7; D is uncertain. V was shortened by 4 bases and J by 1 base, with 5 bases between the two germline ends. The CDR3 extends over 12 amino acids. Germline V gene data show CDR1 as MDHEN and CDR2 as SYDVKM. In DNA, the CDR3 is TGTGCCAGCAGTTCAGTGTCCTACGAGCAGTACTTC. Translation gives CASSSVSYEQYF.

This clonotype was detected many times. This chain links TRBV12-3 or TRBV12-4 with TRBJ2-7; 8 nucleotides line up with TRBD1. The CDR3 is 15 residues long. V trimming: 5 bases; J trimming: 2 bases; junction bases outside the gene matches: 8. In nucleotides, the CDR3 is TGTGCCAGCAGTCCCCAGGGGGCCGCACCCTACGAGCAGTACTTC. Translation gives CASSPQGAAPYEQYF.

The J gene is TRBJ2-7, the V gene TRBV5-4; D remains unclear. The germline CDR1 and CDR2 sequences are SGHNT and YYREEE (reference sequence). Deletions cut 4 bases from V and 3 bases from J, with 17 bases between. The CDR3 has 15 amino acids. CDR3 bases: TGTGCCAGCAGCCCGGCAGCCTCGGGCTACTACGAGCAGTACTTC. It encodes CASSPAASGYYEQYF.

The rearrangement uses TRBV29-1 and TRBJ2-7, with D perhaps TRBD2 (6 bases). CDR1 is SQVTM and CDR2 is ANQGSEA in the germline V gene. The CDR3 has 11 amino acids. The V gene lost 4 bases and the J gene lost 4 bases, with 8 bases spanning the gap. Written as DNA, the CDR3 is TGCAGCGTTGGACTAGGTTACGAGCAGTACTTC. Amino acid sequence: CSVGLGYEQYF.

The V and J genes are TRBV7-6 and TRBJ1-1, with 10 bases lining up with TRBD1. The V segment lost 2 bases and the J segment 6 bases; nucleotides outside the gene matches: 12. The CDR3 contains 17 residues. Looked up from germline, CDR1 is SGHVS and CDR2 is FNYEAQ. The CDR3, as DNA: TGTGCCAGCAGCTTAATCCGGGACAGGGGTACTAATCCTGAAGCTTTCTTT. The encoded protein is CASSLIRDRGTNPEAFF.

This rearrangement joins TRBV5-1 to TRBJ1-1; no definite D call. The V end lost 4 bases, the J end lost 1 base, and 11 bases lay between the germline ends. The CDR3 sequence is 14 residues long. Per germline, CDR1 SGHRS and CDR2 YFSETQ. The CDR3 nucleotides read TGCGCCAGCAGCATGGGGATGAGGAACACTGAAGCTTTCTTT. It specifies CASSMGMRNTEAFF.

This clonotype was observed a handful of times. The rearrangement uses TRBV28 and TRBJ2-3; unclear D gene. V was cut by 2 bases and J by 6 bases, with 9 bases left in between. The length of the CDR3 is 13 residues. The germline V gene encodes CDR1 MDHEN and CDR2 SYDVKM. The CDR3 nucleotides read TGTGCCAGCAGTTTAATGTTGGGCGATACGCAGTATTTT. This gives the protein CASSLMLGDTQYF. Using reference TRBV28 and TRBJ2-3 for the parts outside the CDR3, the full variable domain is DVKVTQSSRYLVKRTGEKVFLECVQDMDHENMFWYRQDPGLGLRLIYFSYDVKMKEKGDIPEGYSVSREKKERFSLILESASTNQTSMYLCASSLMLGDTQYFGPGTRLTVL.

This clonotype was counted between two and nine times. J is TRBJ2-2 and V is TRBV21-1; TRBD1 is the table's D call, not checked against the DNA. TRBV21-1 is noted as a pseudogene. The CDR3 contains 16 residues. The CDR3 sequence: CASRTRTGEETGELFF. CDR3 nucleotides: TGTGCCAGCCGAACCCGGACAGGGGAGGAGACCGGGGAGCTGTTTTTT.

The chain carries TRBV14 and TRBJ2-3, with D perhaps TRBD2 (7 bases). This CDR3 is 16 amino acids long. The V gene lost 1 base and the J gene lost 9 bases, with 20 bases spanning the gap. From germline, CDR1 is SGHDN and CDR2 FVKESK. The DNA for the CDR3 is TGTGCCAGCAGCCAAGGCCGCGGGGGCCGTGCGGGAACGCAGTATTTT. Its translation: CASSQGRGGRAGTQYF.

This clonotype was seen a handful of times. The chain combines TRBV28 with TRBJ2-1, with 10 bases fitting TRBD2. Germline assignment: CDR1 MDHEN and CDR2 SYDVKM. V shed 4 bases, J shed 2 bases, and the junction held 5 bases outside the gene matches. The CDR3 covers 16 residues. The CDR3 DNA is TGTGCCAGCAGTTCACGCCTAGCGGGAGCCTACAATGAGCAGTTCTTC. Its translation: CASSSRLAGAYNEQFF.

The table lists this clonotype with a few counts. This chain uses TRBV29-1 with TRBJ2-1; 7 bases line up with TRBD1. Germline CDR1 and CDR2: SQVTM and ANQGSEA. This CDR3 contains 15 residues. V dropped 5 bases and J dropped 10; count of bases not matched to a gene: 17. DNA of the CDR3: TGCAGCGTTCCATCGACAGGGCACCCTACGGAGGAGCAGTTCTTC. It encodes CSVPSTGHPTEEQFF.

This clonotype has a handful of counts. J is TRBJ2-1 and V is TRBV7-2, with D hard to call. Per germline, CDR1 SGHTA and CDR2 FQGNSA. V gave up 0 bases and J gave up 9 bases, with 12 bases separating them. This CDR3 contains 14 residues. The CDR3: CASSLALVVGEQFF. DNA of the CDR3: TGTGCCAGCAGCTTAGCGCTTGTAGTCGGTGAGCAGTTCTTC.

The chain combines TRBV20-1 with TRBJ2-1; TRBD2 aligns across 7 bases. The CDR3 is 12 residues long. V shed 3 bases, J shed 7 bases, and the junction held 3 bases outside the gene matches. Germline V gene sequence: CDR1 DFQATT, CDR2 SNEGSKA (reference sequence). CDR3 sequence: CSASGRRNEQFF. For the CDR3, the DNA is TGCAGTGCTAGCGGGAGGCGTAATGAGCAGTTCTTC.

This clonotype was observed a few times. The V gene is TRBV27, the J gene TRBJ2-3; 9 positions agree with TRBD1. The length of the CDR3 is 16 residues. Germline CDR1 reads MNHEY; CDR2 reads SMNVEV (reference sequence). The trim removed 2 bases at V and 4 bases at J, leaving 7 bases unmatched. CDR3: CASSLGPGQGADTQYF. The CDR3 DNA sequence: TGTGCCAGCAGTTTAGGACCGGGACAGGGAGCAGATACGCAGTATTTT.